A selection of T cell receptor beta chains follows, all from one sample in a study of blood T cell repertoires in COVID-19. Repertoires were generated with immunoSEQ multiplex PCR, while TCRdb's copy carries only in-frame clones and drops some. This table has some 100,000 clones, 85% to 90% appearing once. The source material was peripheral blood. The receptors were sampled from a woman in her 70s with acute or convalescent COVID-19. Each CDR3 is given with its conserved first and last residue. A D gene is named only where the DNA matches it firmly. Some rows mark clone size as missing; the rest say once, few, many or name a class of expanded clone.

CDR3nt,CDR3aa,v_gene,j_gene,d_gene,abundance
TGCAGCGTCTGGTCCGGGACAGGCTACGAGCAGTACTTC,CSVWSGTGYEQYF,TRBV29-1,TRBJ2-7,TRBD1,NA
TGTGCCACCAGCAGAGTTTGGGACAGGGGATACAATGAGCAGTTCTTC,CATSRVWDRGYNEQFF,TRBV15,TRBJ2-1,TRBD1,NA
TGCGCCAGCAGCTCGGACAGGGGGTCCCGGGAGCTGTTTTTT,CASSSDRGSRELFF,TRBV5-1,TRBJ2-2,TRBD1,NA
TGTGCCAGCAGTCCACGGACTAGCGGGAGTGAGACCCAGTACTTC,CASSPRTSGSETQYF,TRBV27,TRBJ2-5,TRBD2,NA
TGCGCCAGCAGCTCCCGACAGGGGACGGGGACTGAAGCTTTCTTT,CASSSRQGTGTEAFF,TRBV5-1,TRBJ1-1,TRBD1,NA
TGCGCCAGCAGCTTGGACCCAGGGAATAATGAGCAGTTCTTC,CASSLDPGNNEQFF,TRBV5-1,TRBJ2-1,NA,NA
TGTGCCAGCAGCGTAGAATACGGGAGTAGTGAAAAACTGTTTTTT,CASSVEYGSSEKLFF,TRBV9,TRBJ1-4,NA,NA
TGTGCCAGCAGTTTATCCTCATGGCCCGGGGAGCTGTTTTTT,CASSLSSWPGELFF,TRBV27,TRBJ2-2,NA,NA
TGTGCCAGCAGCGTAGGACCCAAGTCCGACTACTCCTACGAGCAGTACTTC,CASSVGPKSDYSYEQYF,TRBV9,TRBJ2-7,NA,NA
TGTGCCAGCAGCGGTGGACAGGGCAATCAGCCCCAGCATTTT,CASSGGQGNQPQHF,TRBV3-1/TRBV3-2,TRBJ1-5,TRBD1,once
TGTGCCAGCTCACTAATTAATCAGGGGGCACAGAACTATGGCTACACCTTC,CASSLINQGAQNYGYTF,TRBV18,TRBJ1-2,TRBD1,NA
TGCGCCAGCAGCTTGGGAGAAAGCACAGATACGCAGTATTTT,CASSLGESTDTQYF,TRBV5-1,TRBJ2-3,NA,NA